The following is a T cell receptor beta chain sequence with its context. Its antigen is undetermined. The donors were members of the roughly 130-subject validation cohort (separate from the roughly 670-subject first cohort). TCRdb keeps only in-frame clones here, not all; method: immunoSEQ multiplex PCR. The sample lists approximately 90,000 clones, 80% to 95% occurring once. This record belongs to a study of cytomegalovirus exposure and HLA in healthy donors. Points from the study as a whole: More than 150 TCR beta chains were listed as cytomegalovirus-associated.

The sample comprised PBMCs. The sequence was obtained from a woman in her thirties in good health and CMV-seropositive.

The CDR3 loop reads CAAAGGADYGTEAFF. CDR3 DNA sequence: TGTGCCGCCGCGGGGGGGGCGGACTATGGGACTGAAGCTTTCTTT. V usage is TRBV28 and J usage is TRBJ1-1, with D maybe TRBD1 (6 bases). The V gene's germline CDR1 is MDHEN and CDR2 SYDVKM. Trimming took off 11 bases at V and 5 bases at J, with 24 bases between the two ends. This CDR3 is built from 15 residues. Full variable domain (rest looked up from reference TRBV28 and TRBJ1-1): DVKVTQSSRYLVKRTGEKVFLECVQDMDHENMFWYRQDPGLGLRLIYFSYDVKMKEKGDIPEGYSVSREKKERFSLILESASTNQTSMYLCAAAGGADYGTEAFFGQGTRLTVV.